This T cell receptor beta chain was captured by sequencing in a study of shared clonotypes between healthy human individuals. Overall study: Used for every donor were three CD4 naive, three CD4 memory, two CD8 naive and one CD8 memory plate.

The material for each subset, its genomic DNA, was split evenly across several immunoSEQ plates. Sequencing was performed with immunoSEQ multiplex PCR; in TCRdb, only in-frame clones are kept and a portion is missing. Found here are hundreds of thousands of clones, around 96% of them singletons; the top ten hold roughly 0.1%. Naive CD8 cells were CD45RO-negative, positively selected for CCR7, excluding terminally differentiated effector memory CD45RA+ cells. Whole-study findings and limits: In general, naive subsets displayed greater estimated richness than memory subsets did.

A remark on this clone: As yet, its antigen is unknown.

The receptor was derived from a woman between 25 and 40 years old in good health. The sequenced sample consisted of naive CD8+ T cells sorted from blood.

Written as DNA, the CDR3 is TGTGCCAGCAGCTGGGGCGGGGGGAGCTCCTACGAGCAGTACTTC. Its protein product is CASSWGGGSSYEQYF. The genes are TRBV11-2 and TRBJ2-7; 8 nucleotides align to TRBD2. With V trimmed by 4 bases and J by 0 bases, 5 bases remained unmatched. This CDR3 is 15 amino acids long. The germline CDR1 and CDR2 sequences are SGHAT and FQNNGV.